The sequence of this T cell receptor (beta chain) was determined in a study of cytomegalovirus exposure and HLA in healthy donors. PCR was performed using 60 Vbeta and 13 Jbeta primers. TCRdb keeps only in-frame clones here, not all; method: immunoSEQ multiplex PCR. The sample has some 120,000 clones; about 79% are singletons. Germline V gene sequence: CDR1 SGHDN, CDR2 FVKESK. V was trimmed by 1 base and J by 2 bases, leaving 5 bases between them. The length of the CDR3 is 13 residues. Sequencing was done on a sample of PBMCs. The rearrangement joins TRBV14 to TRBJ1-2, with D possibly TRBD1 on 5 matching bases. The TCR comes from a woman aged 18-35 years in good health and CMV-seropositive. The CDR3: CASSQGQNYGYTF. The DNA of the CDR3 is TGTGCCAGCAGCCAAGGACAGAACTATGGCTACACCTTC. The variable domain in full, with the rest retrieved from reference TRBV14 and TRBJ1-2, is EAGVTQFPSHSVIEKGQTVTLRCDPISGHDNLYWYRRVMGKEIKFLLHFVKESKQDESGMPNNRFLAERTGGTYSTLKVQPAELEDSGVYFCASSQGQNYGYTFGSGTRLTVV.